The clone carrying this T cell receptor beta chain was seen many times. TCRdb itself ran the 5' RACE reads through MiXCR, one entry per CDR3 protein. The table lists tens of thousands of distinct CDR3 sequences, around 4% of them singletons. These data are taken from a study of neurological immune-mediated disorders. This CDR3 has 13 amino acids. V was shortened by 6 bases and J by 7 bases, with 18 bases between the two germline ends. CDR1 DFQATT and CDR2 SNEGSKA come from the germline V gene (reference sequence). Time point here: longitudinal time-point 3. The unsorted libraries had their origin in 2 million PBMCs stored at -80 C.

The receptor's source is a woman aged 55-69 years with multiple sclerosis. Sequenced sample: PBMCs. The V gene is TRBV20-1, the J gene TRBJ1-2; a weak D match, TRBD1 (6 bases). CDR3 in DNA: TGCAGTGCCCCGCGGTGGGCAGGGGCTGGCTACACCTTC. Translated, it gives CSAPRWAGAGYTF.